A selection of T cell receptor beta chains follows, all from one sample in a study of T cell repertoires in aging, cancer and after chemotherapy. Using its own MiXCR run on the multiplex PCR reads, TCRdb lists one record per CDR3 protein. This sample has about 9,400 distinct CDR3 sequences; 39% occur once, and the top ten carry 3.5%. Sequences were obtained from blood. The source of these receptors is a human donor in good health. Each CDR3 is given with its conserved first and last residue. A D gene is named only where the DNA matches it firmly. Size is stated for part of the rows, as once, few or many counts, or as a class when the clone is expanded.

d_call: NA; clone_size: NA; j_call: TRBJ2-7; v_call: TRBV19; cdr3_nt: TGTGCCAGTAGTAGTTTGAGTAACGAGCAGTACTTC; cdr3_aa: CASSSLSNEQYF
d_call: NA; clone_size: NA; j_call: TRBJ2-7; v_call: TRBV19; cdr3_nt: TGTGCCAGTAGTAATAGGGTACAGGGCGAGCAGTACTTC; cdr3_aa: CASSNRVQGEQYF
d_call: NA; clone_size: NA; j_call: TRBJ2-2; v_call: TRBV30; cdr3_nt: TGTGCCTGGAGTGTACTAGGAAGGGAGAACACCGGGGAGCTGTTTTTT; cdr3_aa: CAWSVLGRENTGELFF
d_call: TRBD2; clone_size: medium-sized; j_call: TRBJ2-1; v_call: TRBV15; cdr3_nt: TGTGCCACCAGGGAGCGGGAGGGCGTCGATGAGCAGTTCTTC; cdr3_aa: CATREREGVDEQFF
d_call: NA; clone_size: NA; j_call: TRBJ1-6; v_call: TRBV6-5; cdr3_nt: TGTGCCAGCAGCCCGAACGATCGGATTTCACCCCTCCACTTT; cdr3_aa: CASSPNDRISPLHF
d_call: TRBD2; clone_size: once; j_call: TRBJ2-2; v_call: TRBV5-4; cdr3_nt: TGTGCTGGGGGGCGGGGGGGCCCCACCGGGGAGCTGTTTTTT; cdr3_aa: CAGGRGGPTGELFF
d_call: TRBD2; clone_size: NA; j_call: TRBJ2-5; v_call: TRBV5-1; cdr3_nt: TGCGCCAGCAGCCGGGGACTAGCGGGCTCGGAAGAGACCCAGTACTTC; cdr3_aa: CASSRGLAGSEETQYF
d_call: TRBD1; clone_size: NA; j_call: TRBJ2-1; v_call: TRBV29-1; cdr3_nt: TGCAGCGTTGAAGATCGGGGGGTGGGACAGGGTGGAACCTACAATGAGCAGTTCTTC; cdr3_aa: CSVEDRGVGQGGTYNEQFF
d_call: NA; clone_size: NA; j_call: TRBJ1-5; v_call: TRBV24-1; cdr3_nt: TGTGCCACCAGTGCGGGATGGGATCAGCCCCAGCATTTT; cdr3_aa: CATSAGWDQPQHF
d_call: TRBD2; clone_size: medium-sized; j_call: TRBJ2-1; v_call: TRBV29-1; cdr3_nt: TGCAGCGTTGGAGGGACTAGCGGACCGAATGAGCAGTTCTTC; cdr3_aa: CSVGGTSGPNEQFF
d_call: NA; clone_size: NA; j_call: TRBJ2-7; v_call: TRBV12-3/TRBV12-4; cdr3_nt: TGTGCCAGCAGTTCATACTCCTACGAGCAGTACTTC; cdr3_aa: CASSSYSYEQYF
d_call: NA; clone_size: few; j_call: TRBJ1-2; v_call: TRBV30; cdr3_nt: TGTGCCTGGAGTGTACGAAACATCGGGAACGGCTACACCTTC; cdr3_aa: CAWSVRNIGNGYTF
d_call: NA; clone_size: NA; j_call: TRBJ2-7; v_call: TRBV13; cdr3_nt: TGTGCCAGCAGCTCCGCAGTGTCGCGATGGGTTGGGTCCTACGAGCAGTACTTC; cdr3_aa: CASSSAVSRWVGSYEQYF
d_call: TRBD2; clone_size: NA; j_call: TRBJ2-1; v_call: TRBV27; cdr3_nt: TGTGCCAGCAGTTCCCGGACTAGCGGGAGTCGGAATGAGCAGTTCTTC; cdr3_aa: CASSSRTSGSRNEQFF
d_call: TRBD2; clone_size: few; j_call: TRBJ2-1; v_call: TRBV6-6; cdr3_nt: TGTGCCAGCAGTTACCTCGGACTAGCGGGAGTACTCTACAATGAGCAGTTCTTC; cdr3_aa: CASSYLGLAGVLYNEQFF
d_call: NA; clone_size: few; j_call: TRBJ1-1; v_call: TRBV13; cdr3_nt: TGTGCCAGCAGCTGGGGAGGACCGACGAACACTGAAGCTTTCTTT; cdr3_aa: CASSWGGPTNTEAFF
d_call: NA; clone_size: NA; j_call: TRBJ1-1; v_call: TRBV6-5; cdr3_nt: TGTGCCAGCAGGGGATGGTACACTGAAGCTTTCTTT; cdr3_aa: CASRGWYTEAFF
d_call: TRBD1; clone_size: NA; j_call: TRBJ1-1; v_call: TRBV29-1; cdr3_nt: TGCAGCGTTGGGGGACAGGGGATCAGTCGGGGGATTGAAGCTTTCTTT; cdr3_aa: CSVGGQGISRGIEAFF
d_call: TRBD1; clone_size: medium-sized; j_call: TRBJ2-5; v_call: TRBV13; cdr3_nt: TGTGCCAGCAGCACAGGGGGCTACACCCAAGAGACCCAGTACTTC; cdr3_aa: CASSTGGYTQETQYF
d_call: NA; clone_size: NA; j_call: TRBJ1-4; v_call: TRBV5-6; cdr3_nt: TGCGCCAGCAGCTCCACGGGGGGAAGTGGTGAAAAACAGTTTTTT; cdr3_aa: CASSSTGGSGEKQFF
d_call: NA; clone_size: NA; j_call: TRBJ1-5; v_call: TRBV6-5; cdr3_nt: TGTGCCAGCACCGCAGACGGTCATAGCAATCAGCCCCAGCATTTT; cdr3_aa: CASTADGHSNQPQHF
d_call: TRBD1; clone_size: NA; j_call: TRBJ1-5; v_call: TRBV27; cdr3_nt: TGTGCCAGCAGTCCCCGGGACAGGGCGCCCGAAAATCAGCCCCAGCATTTT; cdr3_aa: CASSPRDRAPENQPQHF
d_call: TRBD1; clone_size: NA; j_call: TRBJ2-1; v_call: TRBV19; cdr3_nt: TGTGCCAGTAGTATACACGGACAGGTTTACAATGAGCAGTTCTTC; cdr3_aa: CASSIHGQVYNEQFF
d_call: NA; clone_size: NA; j_call: TRBJ1-2; v_call: TRBV19; cdr3_nt: TGTGCCGCGGGGGCGGGTGGCTACACCTTC; cdr3_aa: CAAGAGGYTF
d_call: TRBD1; clone_size: NA; j_call: TRBJ2-1; v_call: TRBV27; cdr3_nt: TGTGCCAGCAGTCCAACCGGGACAGGGGGCTCCTACAATGAGCAGTTCTTC; cdr3_aa: CASSPTGTGGSYNEQFF
d_call: NA; clone_size: NA; j_call: TRBJ1-1; v_call: TRBV10-3; cdr3_nt: TGTGCCATCAGGGACACAATGAACACTGAAGCTTTCTTT; cdr3_aa: CAIRDTMNTEAFF
d_call: TRBD1; clone_size: few; j_call: TRBJ2-7; v_call: TRBV29-1; cdr3_nt: TGCAGCGTTGAAGGGGACAGGGACAGCTACGGGCAGTACTTC; cdr3_aa: CSVEGDRDSYGQYF
d_call: NA; clone_size: NA; j_call: TRBJ2-3; v_call: TRBV12-3/TRBV12-4; cdr3_nt: TGTGCCAGCAGTAAGCAAACAGATACGCAGTATTTT; cdr3_aa: CASSKQTDTQYF
d_call: TRBD2; clone_size: NA; j_call: TRBJ2-3; v_call: TRBV11-1; cdr3_nt: TGTGCCAGCAGCCCCGGGAGGGTACGCTACACAGATACGCAGTATTTT; cdr3_aa: CASSPGRVRYTDTQYF
d_call: TRBD1; clone_size: NA; j_call: TRBJ2-4; v_call: TRBV11-3; cdr3_nt: TGTGCCAGCAGCTGGGGGGGACAGGGGGTAGAAAACATTCAGTACTTC; cdr3_aa: CASSWGGQGVENIQYF
d_call: NA; clone_size: few; j_call: TRBJ1-2; v_call: TRBV6-5; cdr3_nt: TGTGCCAGCAGTTACATCACGGGCTATGGCTACACCTTC; cdr3_aa: CASSYITGYGYTF
d_call: NA; clone_size: few; j_call: TRBJ1-2; v_call: TRBV5-1; cdr3_nt: TGCGCCAGCAGCTTGGAGAATAACTATGGCTACACCTTC; cdr3_aa: CASSLENNYGYTF
d_call: NA; clone_size: medium-sized; j_call: TRBJ2-3; v_call: TRBV29-1; cdr3_nt: TGCAGCGTTGATGGCAGGGAGACGCAGTATTTT; cdr3_aa: CSVDGRETQYF
d_call: NA; clone_size: few; j_call: TRBJ1-1; v_call: TRBV6-5; cdr3_nt: TGTGCCAGCAGTTATTGGGGGACCTTGTCTGAAGCTTTCTTT; cdr3_aa: CASSYWGTLSEAFF
d_call: NA; clone_size: few; j_call: TRBJ2-2; v_call: TRBV19; cdr3_nt: TGTGCCAGTAGTATAAGCGGGGAGCTGTTTTTT; cdr3_aa: CASSISGELFF
d_call: TRBD2; clone_size: NA; j_call: TRBJ2-1; v_call: TRBV13; cdr3_nt: TGTGCCAGCAGCCCGGGGACTAGCGGGAGCGTCCATGAGCAGTTCTTC; cdr3_aa: CASSPGTSGSVHEQFF
d_call: TRBD1; clone_size: NA; j_call: TRBJ2-2; v_call: TRBV11-3; cdr3_nt: TGTGCCAGCACTACAGGGGTTAACACCGGGGAGCTGTTTTTT; cdr3_aa: CASTTGVNTGELFF
d_call: NA; clone_size: NA; j_call: TRBJ1-1; v_call: TRBV6-1; cdr3_nt: TGTGCCAGCAGTTACTGGGGTGTGTACACTGAAGCTTTCTTT; cdr3_aa: CASSYWGVYTEAFF
d_call: TRBD1; clone_size: NA; j_call: TRBJ1-4; v_call: TRBV7-2; cdr3_nt: TGTGCCAGCAGCTTTCCGGGACAGGGTAGCGAAAAACTGTTTTTT; cdr3_aa: CASSFPGQGSEKLFF
d_call: NA; clone_size: once; j_call: TRBJ1-2; v_call: TRBV20-1; cdr3_nt: TGCAGTGCCCTGGACAGAAACTATGGCTACACCTTC; cdr3_aa: CSALDRNYGYTF
d_call: NA; clone_size: few; j_call: TRBJ2-7; v_call: TRBV27; cdr3_nt: TGTGCCAGCAGTGATTCGGGCTACGAGCAGTACTTC; cdr3_aa: CASSDSGYEQYF
d_call: TRBD2; clone_size: NA; j_call: TRBJ2-1; v_call: TRBV5-4; cdr3_nt: TGTGCCAGCAGCTTGGTCCTCTTACTTCTAGCGGGAGGGAACAATGAGCAGTTCTTC; cdr3_aa: CASSLVLLLLAGGNNEQFF
d_call: NA; clone_size: NA; j_call: TRBJ1-1; v_call: TRBV15; cdr3_nt: TGTGCCACCAGCAGAGATCCGCCCACCGCCCTGTGGAACACTGAAGCTTTCTTT; cdr3_aa: CATSRDPPTALWNTEAFF
d_call: TRBD1; clone_size: few; j_call: TRBJ1-2; v_call: TRBV6-5; cdr3_nt: TGTGCCAGCAGGCCCTCCGGACAGGGCGGCTACACCTTC; cdr3_aa: CASRPSGQGGYTF
d_call: TRBD1; clone_size: few; j_call: TRBJ1-5; v_call: TRBV19; cdr3_nt: TGTGCCAGTAGTGCCGGACAGGGACGGCCGGCTCAGCCCCAGCATTTT; cdr3_aa: CASSAGQGRPAQPQHF
d_call: NA; clone_size: NA; j_call: TRBJ1-4; v_call: TRBV15; cdr3_nt: TGTGCCACCAGCAGAGGAACAGGGTCAAGTGAAAAACTGTTTTTT; cdr3_aa: CATSRGTGSSEKLFF
d_call: TRBD1; clone_size: NA; j_call: TRBJ1-2; v_call: TRBV12-3/TRBV12-4; cdr3_nt: TGTGCCAGCAGTTTAGGAGGGGGGGGACAGAAACTTTGCTATGGCTACACCTTC; cdr3_aa: CASSLGGGGQKLCYGYTF
d_call: NA; clone_size: NA; j_call: TRBJ2-3; v_call: TRBV27; cdr3_nt: TGTGCCAGCAGTTTAGTCGCCAGGATCGCAGATACGCAGTATTTT; cdr3_aa: CASSLVARIADTQYF
d_call: NA; clone_size: NA; j_call: TRBJ2-3; v_call: TRBV7-6; cdr3_nt: TGTGCCAGCAGCTCCCCCTTAGGGCGCACAGATACGCAGTATTTT; cdr3_aa: CASSSPLGRTDTQYF
d_call: NA; clone_size: few; j_call: TRBJ2-3; v_call: TRBV19; cdr3_nt: TGTGCCAGCACTGACTCTCGAAGAGATACGCAGTATTTT; cdr3_aa: CASTDSRRDTQYF
d_call: NA; clone_size: few; j_call: TRBJ1-1; v_call: TRBV6-5; cdr3_nt: TGTGCCAGCAGCCCCTGGGGGATGGAAGCTTTCTTT; cdr3_aa: CASSPWGMEAFF
d_call: NA; clone_size: NA; j_call: TRBJ2-1; v_call: TRBV13; cdr3_nt: TGTGCCAGCAGCTCAAAGGGGTTTTCCTACAATGAGCAGTTCTTC; cdr3_aa: CASSSKGFSYNEQFF
d_call: TRBD2; clone_size: NA; j_call: TRBJ2-5; v_call: TRBV20-1; cdr3_nt: TGCAGTGCTTCCCGGTTAGCGGGTTCACAAGAGACCCAGTACTTC; cdr3_aa: CSASRLAGSQETQYF
d_call: NA; clone_size: NA; j_call: TRBJ2-1; v_call: TRBV6-5; cdr3_nt: TGTGCCAGCAGTAAGACCGGGAGAAACAATGAGCAGTTCTTC; cdr3_aa: CASSKTGRNNEQFF
d_call: NA; clone_size: NA; j_call: TRBJ2-5; v_call: TRBV5-6; cdr3_nt: TGTGCCAGCAGCTTAGCGCTGGGGAGGGGGGAAGAGACCCAGTACTTC; cdr3_aa: CASSLALGRGEETQYF
d_call: TRBD2; clone_size: few; j_call: TRBJ2-1; v_call: TRBV6-5; cdr3_nt: TGTGCCAGCAGTTACTTAGCGGGAGAAGTTGGGAATGAGCAGTTCTTC; cdr3_aa: CASSYLAGEVGNEQFF
d_call: TRBD2; clone_size: few; j_call: TRBJ2-1; v_call: TRBV18; cdr3_nt: TGTGCCAGCTCAGGGACTAGCGATTCAAATGAGCAGTTCTTC; cdr3_aa: CASSGTSDSNEQFF
d_call: TRBD1; clone_size: NA; j_call: TRBJ1-2; v_call: TRBV27; cdr3_nt: TGTGCCAGCAGTTTAGCTGACAGGGCTGGCTATGGCTACACCTTC; cdr3_aa: CASSLADRAGYGYTF
d_call: NA; clone_size: NA; j_call: TRBJ2-7; v_call: TRBV5-4; cdr3_nt: TGTGCCAGCAGCTTGGGGGGTCGCGGGGTGGTGAACGAGCAGTACTTC; cdr3_aa: CASSLGGRGVVNEQYF